This is a list of T cell receptor beta chains from one sample in a study of blood T cell repertoires in COVID-19. TCRdb keeps only in-frame clones here, not all; method: immunoSEQ multiplex PCR. The sample lists under 300,000 clones; 83% were seen once. The sample comprised peripheral blood. Receptor source: a human donor in a cohort sampled during active COVID-19. CDR3s include the opening cysteine and the closing phenylalanine or tryptophan. A D gene is named only where the DNA matches it firmly. Only part of the rows carry a size: once, few, many, or a class if the clone is expanded.

d_gene	v_gene	j_gene	abundance	CDR3aa	CDR3nt
TRBD2	TRBV7-9	TRBJ2-7	-	CASSKLGREWEEQYF	TGTGCCAGCAGCAAACTGGGGCGGGAGTGGGAAGAGCAGTACTTC
-	TRBV11-2	TRBJ2-7	-	CASSLDWSVSSYEQYF	TGTGCCAGCAGCTTAGATTGGTCCGTTAGCTCCTACGAGCAGTACTTC
-	TRBV7-9	TRBJ1-2	once	CASSAGDYGYTF	TGTGCCAGCTCAGCGGGGGACTATGGCTACACCTTC
TRBD1	TRBV6-5	TRBJ1-3	-	CASSRTGAGNTIYF	TGTGCCAGCAGCCGGACAGGGGCTGGAAACACCATATATTTT
-	TRBV6-6	TRBJ1-2	-	CASSYLRSRDYGYTF	TGTGCCAGCAGTTACCTGAGAAGCAGGGACTATGGCTACACCTTC
TRBD1	TRBV7-2	TRBJ2-3	-	CASSLARTGAGTDTQYF	TGTGCCAGCAGCTTAGCCCGGACAGGGGCGGGCACAGATACGCAGTATTTT
-	TRBV6-5	TRBJ2-1	-	CASSPGTLSYNEQFF	TGTGCCAGCAGTCCCGGGACTCTTTCCTACAATGAGCAGTTCTTC
TRBD2	TRBV4-1	TRBJ2-3	-	CASSAPGLKKTSTDTQYF	TGCGCCAGCAGCGCCCCGGGACTAAAAAAAACTAGCACAGATACGCAGTATTTT
-	TRBV7-9	TRBJ2-5	-	CASSPAGLRVGETQYF	TGTGCCAGCAGCCCCGCAGGGCTTAGAGTCGGAGAGACCCAGTACTTC
TRBD1	TRBV5-1	TRBJ1-2	-	CASSLDRARYGYTF	TGCGCCAGCAGCTTAGACAGGGCCCGCTATGGCTACACCTTC
TRBD1	TRBV6-6	TRBJ1-5	-	CASSRGDQPQHF	TGTGCCAGCAGCAGGGGGGATCAGCCCCAGCATTTT
-	TRBV29-1	TRBJ1-2	-	CSVHALANYGYTF	TGCAGCGTTCACGCCTTAGCTAACTATGGCTACACCTTC
-	TRBV24-1	TRBJ2-3	-	CATGSGQTTDTQYF	TGTGCCACCGGCAGCGGGCAGACCACAGATACGCAGTATTTT
TRBD1	TRBV5-1	TRBJ1-4	-	CASSSGTGTNEKLFF	TGCGCCAGCAGCTCCGGGACAGGAACTAATGAAAAACTGTTTTTT
-	TRBV19	TRBJ1-3	-	CASSKTVNPGNTIYF	TGTGCCAGTAGTAAGACAGTGAACCCTGGAAACACCATATATTTT
-	TRBV13	TRBJ2-7	-	CASSLRLSEQYF	TGTGCCAGCAGCTTAAGACTTAGCGAGCAGTACTTC
TRBD2	TRBV3-1/TRBV3-2	TRBJ2-1	-	CASSQLTSGANEQFF	TGTGCCAGCAGCCAATTGACTAGCGGGGCAAATGAGCAGTTCTTC
TRBD2	TRBV19	TRBJ2-7	-	CASSIGLAGVYEQYF	TGTGCCAGTAGTATAGGCCTAGCGGGAGTCTACGAGCAGTACTTC
-	TRBV5-6	TRBJ1-4	-	CASSLVGRGGEKLFF	TGTGCCAGCAGCTTGGTAGGGAGGGGTGGTGAAAAACTGTTTTTT
-	TRBV5-1	TRBJ2-2	-	CASYPLQGSTGELFF	TGCGCCAGCTATCCCCTTCAGGGGTCGACCGGGGAGCTGTTTTTT
-	TRBV9	TRBJ1-2	-	CASSVAPGRSANYGYTF	TGTGCCAGCAGCGTAGCCCCAGGGCGAAGTGCTAACTATGGCTACACCTTC
TRBD1	TRBV7-9	TRBJ1-6	-	CASSFNRDRGPRTLHF	TGTGCCAGCAGCTTTAACCGGGACAGGGGGCCCCGGACCCTCCACTTT